The clone carrying this TCR beta chain is categorized as medium-sized. Time point described: sample taken at primary tumor resection. The authors sequenced whole RNA from tumor, nontumor lung or frozen PBMC without sorting. The data derive from a study of spatial heterogeneity in lung cancer. Study background: Alpha-chain sequences were consistently detected in smaller numbers than beta-chain sequences.

There are 14 residues in the CDR3. Trimming at V came to 1 base and at J to 6 bases, leaving 4 bases not matched to a gene. The V gene's germline CDR1 is SGHNT and CDR2 YENEEA. Each CDR3 protein is one row after TCRdb ran MiXCR on the 5' RACE reads. In the table there are about 6,100 distinct CDR3 sequences, around 7.8% of which are singletons. The chain has TRBV11-3 and TRBJ2-3; 7 bases fit TRBD2. The sample consisted of normal lung tissue next to the tumor, taken at surgery. The sequence came from a female donor with early-stage non-small cell lung cancer. CDR3 in amino acids: CASSLGLAPDTQYF. The CDR3 DNA is TGTGCCAGCAGCTTAGGACTAGCTCCCGATACGCAGTATTTT. Variable domain in full (rest from reference TRBV11-3 and TRBJ2-3): EAGVVQSPRYKIIEKKQPVAFWCNPISGHNTLYWYLQNLGQGPELLIRYENEEAVDDSQLPKDRFSAERLKGVDSTLKIQPAELGDSAVYLCASSLGLAPDTQYFGPGTRLTVL.